Listed below are T cell receptor beta chains from one sample, sequenced in a study of cytomegalovirus exposure and HLA in healthy donors. Clones were read by immunoSEQ multiplex PCR, and TCRdb kept only the in-frame ones, dropping some. The sample holds approximately 140,000 clones, 88% seen once. The sample was PBMCs. Receptor source: a young woman in good health and CMV-seropositive. Each CDR3 is given with its conserved first and last residue. D genes are given only for firm matches. Only part of the rows carry a size: once, few, many, or a class if the clone is expanded.

clone size	J gene	CDR3 length	V gene	D gene	CDR3 DNA	CDR3 protein
few	TRBJ2-7	12	TRBV28	NA	TGTGCCAGCAGTTCCGGTCCCTACGAGCAGTACTTC	CASSSGPYEQYF
NA	TRBJ2-7	13	TRBV5-4	NA	TGTGCCACCCTTCTACAGGGTGCCTACGAGCAGTACTTC	CATLLQGAYEQYF
NA	TRBJ2-3	14	TRBV5-1	NA	TGCGCCAGCAGCTTAGGCAGGGGCACAGATACGCAGTATTTT	CASSLGRGTDTQYF
NA	TRBJ1-6	17	TRBV7-3	TRBD1	TGTGCCAGCAGCTTATTCGGACAGGGGGCGAAGAATTCACCCCTCCACTTT	CASSLFGQGAKNSPLHF
NA	TRBJ1-2	13	TRBV6-5	NA	TGTGCCAGCAGAAGAGGAACTAACTATGGCTACACCTTC	CASRRGTNYGYTF
NA	TRBJ2-3	16	TRBV4-1	NA	TGCGCCAGCAGCTCCCCCGCCCGGCGGAGCACAGATACGCAGTATTTT	CASSSPARRSTDTQYF
NA	TRBJ2-7	15	TRBV5-1	TRBD2	TGCGCCAGCAGCACCGGACTAGCGGGACTTGTCGAGCAGTACTTC	CASSTGLAGLVEQYF
NA	TRBJ1-2	14	TRBV28	NA	TGTGCCAGCAGTTTACGGCCAGGCCTTTATGGCTACACCTTC	CASSLRPGLYGYTF
NA	TRBJ2-2	15	TRBV6-5	TRBD1	TGTGCCAGCAGCCCCGGGACAGCGAACACCGGGGAGCTGTTTTTT	CASSPGTANTGELFF
NA	TRBJ2-1	15	TRBV9	NA	TGTGCCAGCAGCGAACACTGGAGCTCCTACAATGAGCAGTTCTTC	CASSEHWSSYNEQFF
NA	TRBJ2-7	15	TRBV4-1	NA	TGCGCCAGCAGCCCCTTCTTAACAGTCTCCTACGAGCAGTACTTC	CASSPFLTVSYEQYF